A single sample gave rise to the 3 T cell receptor beta chains below, sequenced in a study of a mutant IDH1 vaccine in newly diagnosed glioma. Libraries were prepared by immunoSEQ multiplex PCR; TCRdb keeps only in-frame clonotypes and omits some of them. The sample has about 82,000 clones, about 82% seen once. No antigens are known for them. Time point meaning: week 23, last vaccination. Vaccinated patients received 300 ug of mutant IDH1 20-mer peptide per dose, with topical imiquimod. Sequenced material: PBMCs, taken from a glioma patient whose treatment included an IDH1 peptide vaccine. The receptors come from a young man with glioma. Some clones in this sample may be carry-over from other donors' samples.

The chain recombines TRBV19 with TRBJ2-5; TRBD1 matches 9 bases. Trimming at V came to 8 bases and at J to 4 bases, leaving 5 bases not matched to a gene. The CDR3 has 13 amino acids. The V gene's germline CDR1 is LNHDA and CDR2 SQIVND (reference sequence). The CDR3 loop is CASSTGGSETQYF. CDR3 in DNA: TGTGCCAGTTCTACAGGGGGCTCAGAGACCCAGTACTTC.

This clone was detected once. V is TRBV30 and J is TRBJ1-2; a possible D gene is TRBD1 (5 bases). CDR3 length: 16 residues. The V and J ends lost 0 bases and 5 bases respectively, with 19 bases between them. Germline lookup yields CDR1 GTSNPN and CDR2 SVGIG (reference sequence). This CDR3 is CAWSVKGSGFQYGYTF. The CDR3, as DNA: TGTGCCTGGAGTGTAAAGGGTTCAGGGTTCCAGTATGGCTACACCTTC.

The chain joins TRBV6-1 to TRBJ2-5, with TRBD2 matching 7 bases. Losses at the gene ends were 7 bases for V and 3 bases for J; bases not matched to a gene: 5. This CDR3 is built from 13 residues. Germline V gene sequence: CDR1 MNHNS, CDR2 SASEGT. Written as DNA, the CDR3 is TGTGCCAGCACCTGGGGGGGGGAAGAGACCCAGTACTTC. Translation gives CASTWGGEETQYF.